Below, one T cell receptor beta chain is given with its context. The sample is drawn from a study of blood T cell repertoires in COVID-19. At the level of the study: COVID-19 samples collected from the United States, Italy and Spain covered acute and convalescent phases. T cells, B-cell-depleted T cells, or PBMCs supplied cDNA or gDNA.

The germline gives CDR1 SGDLS, CDR2 YYNGEE. With 1 base clipped from V and 5 bases from J, the junction kept 5 bases outside the gene matches. The CDR3 consists of 15 residues. The method was immunoSEQ multiplex PCR; TCRdb's version includes in-frame clones alone and lacks a portion of them. The table lists about 120,000 clones, approximately 87% of them singletons. J is TRBJ1-4 and V is TRBV9; 7 bases agree with TRBD1. The sample comprised peripheral blood. The origin of this receptor is a woman between 50 and 59 years old with acute or convalescent COVID-19. CDR3 amino acids: CASSVHRGGNEKLFF. The CDR3 nucleotides are TGTGCCAGCAGCGTACACAGGGGCGGGAATGAAAAACTGTTTTTT.